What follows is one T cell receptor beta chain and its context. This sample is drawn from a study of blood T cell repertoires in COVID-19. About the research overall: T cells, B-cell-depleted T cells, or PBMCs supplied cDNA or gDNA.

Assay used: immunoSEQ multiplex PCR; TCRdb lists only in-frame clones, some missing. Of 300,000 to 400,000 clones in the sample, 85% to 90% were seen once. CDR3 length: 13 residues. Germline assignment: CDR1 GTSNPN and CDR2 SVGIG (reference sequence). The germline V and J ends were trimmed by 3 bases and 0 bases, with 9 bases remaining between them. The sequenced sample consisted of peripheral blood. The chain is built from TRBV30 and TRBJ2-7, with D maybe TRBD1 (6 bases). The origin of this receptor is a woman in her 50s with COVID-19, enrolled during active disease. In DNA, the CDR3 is TGTGCCTGGAGGACGACAGGCTCCTACGAGCAGTACTTC. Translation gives CAWRTTGSYEQYF.